Listed below are T cell receptor beta chains from one sample, sequenced in a study of T cell responses to AZD1222 COVID-19 vaccine. The assay was immunoSEQ multiplex PCR, and TCRdb's table has in-frame clones only and misses some. Counted here are over 70,000 clones, over 85% occurring once; the ten biggest clones make up roughly 5.3%. The sample here was peripheral blood, taken 28 days after the second AZD1222 dose. The receptor set was obtained from an adult who received the AZD1222 COVID-19 vaccine. The conserved cysteine and the conserved F or W are not part of the CDR3 here. Each record gives: clone size, V gene, J gene, CDR3 protein. Not every row has a clone size; where given, it reads once, few, many or a size class.

>.|TRBV3-1/TRBV3-2|TRBJ2-3
ASSQGASRGGIDTQY
>.|TRBV12-2|TRBJ2-3
ASRLVGTQY
>.|TRBV5-4|TRBJ1-2
ASSLRTINYGYT
>.|TRBV7-9|TRBJ2-3
ASSLGTDTQY
>.|TRBV5-1|TRBJ2-3
ASSPTGSSRTDTQY
>.|TRBV4-3|TRBJ1-2
ASSQFRGAVGYT
>.|TRBV5-5|TRBJ1-5
ASSFGGARDSNQPQH
>.|TRBV4-1|TRBJ2-5
ASSYQLAETQY
>.|TRBV7-3|TRBJ2-6
ASSPAVPGANVLT
>.|TRBV5-5|TRBJ2-1
ASSLAYNEQF
>.|TRBV7-2|TRBJ2-5
ASSPGLLQAQY
>.|TRBV3-1/TRBV3-2|TRBJ1-6
ASSQGRDRDNSPLH
>.|TRBV14|TRBJ2-5
ASSQDQTQY
>once|TRBV10-3|TRBJ2-2
AIMIDTGELF
>.|TRBV28|TRBJ2-7
ASKVTGGTYEQY
>.|TRBV19|TRBJ2-3
ASRGFGTDTQY
>once|TRBV3-1/TRBV3-2|TRBJ2-1
ASSQDVRPLYNEQF
>.|TRBV12-5|TRBJ1-1
ASGPGGDTEAF
>few|TRBV18|TRBJ1-5
ASSPGGSNQPQH